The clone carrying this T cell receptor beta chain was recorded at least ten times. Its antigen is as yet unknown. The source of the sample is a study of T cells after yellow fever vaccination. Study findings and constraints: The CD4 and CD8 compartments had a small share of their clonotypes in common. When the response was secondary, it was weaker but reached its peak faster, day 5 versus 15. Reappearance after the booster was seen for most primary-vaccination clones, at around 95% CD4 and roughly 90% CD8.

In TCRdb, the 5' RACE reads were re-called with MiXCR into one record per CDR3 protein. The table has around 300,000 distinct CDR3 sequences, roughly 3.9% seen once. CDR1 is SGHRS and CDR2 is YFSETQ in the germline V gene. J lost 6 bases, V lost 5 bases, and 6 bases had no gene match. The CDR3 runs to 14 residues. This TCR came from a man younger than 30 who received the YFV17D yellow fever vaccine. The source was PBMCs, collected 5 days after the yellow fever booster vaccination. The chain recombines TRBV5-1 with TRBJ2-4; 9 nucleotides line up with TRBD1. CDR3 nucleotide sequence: TGCGCCAGCAGTTCCTGGGACAGGGTAAACATTCAGTACTTC. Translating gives CASSSWDRVNIQYF.